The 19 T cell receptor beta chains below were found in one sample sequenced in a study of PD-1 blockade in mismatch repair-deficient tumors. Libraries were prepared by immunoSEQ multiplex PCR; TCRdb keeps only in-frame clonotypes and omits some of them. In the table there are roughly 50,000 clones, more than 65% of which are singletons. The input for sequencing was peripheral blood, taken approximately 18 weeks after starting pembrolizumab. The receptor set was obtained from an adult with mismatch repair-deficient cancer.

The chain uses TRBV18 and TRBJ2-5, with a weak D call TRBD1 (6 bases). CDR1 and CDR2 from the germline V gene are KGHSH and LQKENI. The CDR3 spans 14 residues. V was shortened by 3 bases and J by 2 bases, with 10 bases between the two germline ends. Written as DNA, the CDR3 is TGTGCCAGCTCACCTAAAAGGGGGCAAGAGACCCAGTACTTC. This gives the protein CASSPKRGQETQYF.

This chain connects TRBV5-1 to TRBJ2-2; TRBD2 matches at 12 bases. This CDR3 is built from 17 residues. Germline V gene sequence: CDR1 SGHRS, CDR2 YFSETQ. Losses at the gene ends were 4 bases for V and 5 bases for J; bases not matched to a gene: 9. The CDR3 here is CASSPGLAGYRTGELFF. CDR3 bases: TGCGCCAGCAGCCCCGGACTAGCGGGGTATCGGACCGGGGAGCTGTTTTTT.

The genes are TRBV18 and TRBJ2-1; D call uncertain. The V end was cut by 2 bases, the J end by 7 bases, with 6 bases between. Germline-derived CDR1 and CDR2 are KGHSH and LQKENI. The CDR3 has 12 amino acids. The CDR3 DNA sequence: TGTGCCAGCTCACCAGCGTTGAATGAGCAGTTCTTC. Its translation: CASSPALNEQFF.

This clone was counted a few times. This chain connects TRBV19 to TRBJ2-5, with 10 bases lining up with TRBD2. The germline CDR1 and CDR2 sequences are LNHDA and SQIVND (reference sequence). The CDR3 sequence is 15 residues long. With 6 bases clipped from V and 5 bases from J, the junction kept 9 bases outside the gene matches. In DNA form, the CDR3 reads TGTGCCAGTAGACCCGGACTAGCGGATCGGGAGACCCAGTACTTC. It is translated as CASRPGLADRETQYF.

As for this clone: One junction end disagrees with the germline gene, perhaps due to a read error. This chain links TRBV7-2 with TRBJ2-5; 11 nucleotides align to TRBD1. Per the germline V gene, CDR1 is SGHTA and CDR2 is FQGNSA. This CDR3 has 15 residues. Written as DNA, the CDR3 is TGTGCCAGCAGTTTAGGACAGGGGGCAGTGGAGACCCAGTACTTC. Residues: CASSLGQGAVETQYF.

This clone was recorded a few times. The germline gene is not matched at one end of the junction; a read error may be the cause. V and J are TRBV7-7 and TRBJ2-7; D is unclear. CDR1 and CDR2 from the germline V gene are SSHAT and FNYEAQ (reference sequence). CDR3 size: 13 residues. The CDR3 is CASSLAHEGEQYF. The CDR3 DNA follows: TGTGCTAGCAGCTTAGCCCACGAAGGCGAGCAGTACTTC.

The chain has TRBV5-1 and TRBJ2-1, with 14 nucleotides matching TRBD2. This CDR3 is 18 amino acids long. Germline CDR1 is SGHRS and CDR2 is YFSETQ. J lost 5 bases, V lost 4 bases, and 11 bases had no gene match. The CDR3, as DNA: TGCGCCAGCAGCCTGAGACTAGCGGGAGGGATTTACGACAATGAGCAGTTCTTC. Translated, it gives CASSLRLAGGIYDNEQFF.

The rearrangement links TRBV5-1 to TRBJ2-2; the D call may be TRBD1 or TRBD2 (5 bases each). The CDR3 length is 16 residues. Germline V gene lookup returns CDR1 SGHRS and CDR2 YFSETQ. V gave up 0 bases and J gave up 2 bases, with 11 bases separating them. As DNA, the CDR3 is TGCGCCAGCAGCTTGGACCCGGGGCGAAACACCGGGGAGCTGTTTTTT. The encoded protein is CASSLDPGRNTGELFF. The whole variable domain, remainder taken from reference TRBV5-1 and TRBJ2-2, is KAGVTQTPRYLIKTRGQQVTLSCSPISGHRSVSWYQQTPGQGLQFLFEYFSETQRNKGNFPGRFSGRQFSNSRSEMNVSTLELGDSALYLCASSLDPGRNTGELFFGEGSRLTVL.

The CDR3: CASSVAADGYNEQFF. In nucleotides, the CDR3 is TGTGCCAGCAGCGTAGCGGCGGATGGCTACAATGAGCAGTTCTTC. The chain carries TRBV9 and TRBJ2-1; no reliable D call. The CDR3 extends over 15 amino acids. Germline loops: CDR1 SGDLS, CDR2 YYNGEE. Trimming took off 0 bases at V and 3 bases at J, with 10 bases between the two ends.

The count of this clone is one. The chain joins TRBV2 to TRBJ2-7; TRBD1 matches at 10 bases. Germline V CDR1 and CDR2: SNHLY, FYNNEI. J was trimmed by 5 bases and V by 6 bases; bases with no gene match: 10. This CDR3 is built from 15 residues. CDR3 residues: CASSSDRGRSDEQYF. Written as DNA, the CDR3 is TGTGCCAGCAGCTCTGACAGGGGGCGATCCGACGAGCAGTACTTC.

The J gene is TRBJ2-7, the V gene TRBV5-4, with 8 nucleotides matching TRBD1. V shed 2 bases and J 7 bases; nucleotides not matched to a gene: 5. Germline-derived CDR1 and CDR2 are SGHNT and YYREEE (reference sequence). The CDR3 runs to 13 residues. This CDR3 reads CASSLDRGWEQYF. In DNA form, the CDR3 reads TGTGCCAGCAGCTTAGACAGGGGTTGGGAGCAGTACTTC.

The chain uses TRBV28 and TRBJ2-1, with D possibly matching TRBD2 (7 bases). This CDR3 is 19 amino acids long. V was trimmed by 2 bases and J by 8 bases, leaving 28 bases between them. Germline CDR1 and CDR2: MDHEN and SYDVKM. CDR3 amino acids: CASSLVPPTGGRALDEQFF. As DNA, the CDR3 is TGTGCCAGCAGTTTAGTACCTCCGACAGGTGGGAGGGCCTTGGATGAGCAGTTCTTC.

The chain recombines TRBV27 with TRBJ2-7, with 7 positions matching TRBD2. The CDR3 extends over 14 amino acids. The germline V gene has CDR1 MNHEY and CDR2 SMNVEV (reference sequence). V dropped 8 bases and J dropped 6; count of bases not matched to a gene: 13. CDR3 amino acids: CASAPSRGRAEQYF. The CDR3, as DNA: TGTGCCAGCGCTCCCTCGCGTGGGAGGGCCGAGCAGTACTTC.

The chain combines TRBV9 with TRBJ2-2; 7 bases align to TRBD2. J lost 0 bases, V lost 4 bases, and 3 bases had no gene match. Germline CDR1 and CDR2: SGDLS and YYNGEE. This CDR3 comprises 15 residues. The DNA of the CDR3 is TGTGCCAGCAGCTTAGGGACTACGAACACCGGGGAGCTGTTTTTT. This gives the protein CASSLGTTNTGELFF.

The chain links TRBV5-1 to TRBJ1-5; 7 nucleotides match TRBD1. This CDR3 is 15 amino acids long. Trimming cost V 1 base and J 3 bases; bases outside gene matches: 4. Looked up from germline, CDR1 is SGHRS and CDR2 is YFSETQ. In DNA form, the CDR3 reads TGCGCCAGCAGCTTGACAGGGGAAGACAATCAGCCCCAGCATTTT. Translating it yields CASSLTGEDNQPQHF.

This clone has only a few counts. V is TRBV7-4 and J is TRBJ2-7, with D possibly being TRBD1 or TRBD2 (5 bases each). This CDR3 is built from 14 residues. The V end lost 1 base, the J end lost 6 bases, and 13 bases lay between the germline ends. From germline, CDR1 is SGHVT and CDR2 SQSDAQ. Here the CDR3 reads CASSLVSGAGEQYF. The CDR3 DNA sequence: TGTGCCAGCAGCTTAGTTTCTGGGGCGGGCGAGCAGTACTTC.

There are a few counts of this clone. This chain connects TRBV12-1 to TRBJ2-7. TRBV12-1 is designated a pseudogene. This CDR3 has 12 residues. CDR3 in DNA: TGTGCCAGCAGCTGGAAGCCCTACGAGCAGTACTTC. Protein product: CASSWKPYEQYF.

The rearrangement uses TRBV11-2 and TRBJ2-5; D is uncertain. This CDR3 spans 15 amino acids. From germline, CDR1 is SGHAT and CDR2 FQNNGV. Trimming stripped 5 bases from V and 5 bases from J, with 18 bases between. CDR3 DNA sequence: TGTGCCAGCAGCCTTACGGGTTCCGGGTCGGAGACCCAGTACTTC. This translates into CASSLTGSGSETQYF.

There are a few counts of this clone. CDR3 residues: CSVEDVWTGSETQYF. The DNA for the CDR3 is TGCAGCGTTGAAGATGTCTGGACAGGCTCAGAGACCCAGTACTTC. V gene TRBV29-1 combines with J gene TRBJ2-5, with 7 nucleotides matching TRBD1. V gave up 0 bases and J gave up 4 bases; unmatched junction bases: 8. Germline V gene lookup returns CDR1 SQVTM and CDR2 ANQGSEA. The CDR3 is made up of 15 amino acids.